This T cell receptor beta chain was identified in a study of T cell changes during pregnancy in multiple sclerosis. Germline assignment: CDR1 MDHEN and CDR2 SYDVKM. The CDR3 contains 16 residues. Trimming cost V 2 bases and J 2 bases, with 13 bases left between them. TCRdb's table, derived via immunoSEQ multiplex PCR, lists solely in-frame clones and lacks some. Here the sample spans 95,000 to 100,000 clones, approximately 92% being singletons. The chain uses TRBV28 and TRBJ1-5; D may be TRBD1 (5 bases). The receptor was derived from a female donor with multiple sclerosis, enrolled in a pregnancy study. This material consisted of peripheral blood, taken in the second trimester of pregnancy. CDR3 amino acids: CASSLSRGSGNQPQHF. The CDR3 DNA reads as TGTGCCAGCAGTTTAAGTAGGGGTTCTGGCAATCAGCCCCAGCATTTT.